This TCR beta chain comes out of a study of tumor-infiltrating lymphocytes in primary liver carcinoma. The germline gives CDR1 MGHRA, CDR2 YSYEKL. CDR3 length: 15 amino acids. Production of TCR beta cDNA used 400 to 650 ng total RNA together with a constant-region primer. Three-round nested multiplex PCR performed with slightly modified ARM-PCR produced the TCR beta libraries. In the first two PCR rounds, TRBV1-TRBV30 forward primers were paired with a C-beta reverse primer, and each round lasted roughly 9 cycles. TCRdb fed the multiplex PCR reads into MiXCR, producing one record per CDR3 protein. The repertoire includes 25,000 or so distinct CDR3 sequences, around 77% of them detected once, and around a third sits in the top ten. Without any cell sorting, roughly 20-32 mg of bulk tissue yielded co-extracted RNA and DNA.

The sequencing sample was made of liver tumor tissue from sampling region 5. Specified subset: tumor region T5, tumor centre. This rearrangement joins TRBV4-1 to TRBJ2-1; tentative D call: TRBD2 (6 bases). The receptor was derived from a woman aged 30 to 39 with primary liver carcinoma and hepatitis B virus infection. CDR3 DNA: TGCGATATCAGCCAAGATGGTCTAGCGAGGGATGAGCAGTTCTTC. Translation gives CDISQDGLARDEQFF.